One sample yielded the 19 T cell receptor beta chains listed below, sequenced in a study of human T cells and chemical hapten exposure. Regarding time point: patch test 2, 6 weeks after DPC sensitization. Noted treatment: therapeutic diphenylcyclopropenone sensitization with weekly scalp DPC. TCRdb independently ran MiXCR on the RACE reads; one entry per CDR3 protein. The table lists approximately 95,000 distinct CDR3 sequences, about an eighth of them singletons. This sample comprised whole blood, obtained in connection with sensitization to the hapten diphenylcyclopropenone (DPC). These receptors originate from a middle-aged woman with alopecia areata. Some clones in this sample may be carry-over from other donors' samples.

This clonotype has a count of ten or more. The chain combines TRBV9 with TRBJ2-7; 7 bases are a match to TRBD2. This CDR3 is built from 15 residues. The junction had 5 bases not matched to a gene; V was cut back by 2 bases and J by 0 bases. The germline V gene encodes CDR1 SGDLS and CDR2 YYNGEE. The CDR3 sequence is CASSVWRGSSYEQYF. Here the CDR3 DNA reads TGTGCCAGCAGCGTCTGGCGGGGGAGCTCCTACGAGCAGTACTTC.

The chain joins TRBV4-3 to TRBJ1-2; D gene ambiguous. The ends were cut back, 0 bases at V and 2 bases at J, with 13 bases in the middle. CDR1 and CDR2 (germline): LGHNA, YSLEER. CDR3 size: 16 residues. CDR3 protein: CASSQETPPVNYGYTF. DNA of the CDR3: TGCGCCAGCAGCCAAGAAACCCCGCCGGTGAACTATGGCTACACCTTC.

Many counts were recorded for this clonotype. The CDR3 loop reads CASSYLGENNQPQHF. The CDR3 coding sequence is TGTGCCAGCAGTTACTTAGGGGAAAACAATCAGCCCCAGCATTTT. This rearrangement joins TRBV6-2 or TRBV6-3 to TRBJ1-5; TRBD1 might be the D (5 bases). Germline CDR1 is MNHEY and CDR2 is SVGEGT. This CDR3 spans 15 amino acids. Trimming stripped 1 base from V and 3 bases from J, with 10 bases between.

In this sample, this clonotype turned up many times. V gene TRBV6-5 combines with J gene TRBJ2-1; no clear D. Germline V gives CDR1 MNHEY, CDR2 SVGAGI. The CDR3 is 15 residues long. V was trimmed by 2 bases and J by 4 bases, leaving 12 bases between them. The CDR3 coding sequence is TGTGCCAGCAGTTACACGGACGTTCTATACAATGAGCAGTTCTTC. Translation: CASSYTDVLYNEQFF.

This clonotype was observed a few times. V usage is TRBV28 and J usage is TRBJ2-7; 7 bases are shared with TRBD2. The CDR3 is 14 residues long. Trimming cost V 6 bases and J 2 bases; bases outside gene matches: 7. Germline-derived CDR1 and CDR2 are MDHEN and SYDVKM. The CDR3 is CASSRTGTTYEQYF. CDR3 coding DNA: TGTGCCAGCAGCCGGACCGGGACTACCTACGAGCAGTACTTC.

The V gene is TRBV3-1, the J gene TRBJ1-2, with unresolved D. Germline lookup yields CDR1 LGHDT and CDR2 YNNKEL (reference sequence). The CDR3 totals 13 residues. Trimming left V 3 bases short and J 8 bases short, with 13 bases between. CDR3 loop: CASSQPSGGGYTF. The CDR3 bases are TGTGCCAGCAGCCAGCCAAGCGGAGGAGGCTACACCTTC.

The V call is TRBV3-1, the J call TRBJ2-5; tentatively, D is TRBD2 (7 bases). This CDR3 comprises 14 residues. CDR1 LGHDT and CDR2 YNNKEL come from the germline V gene (reference sequence). Between the trimmed V and J ends, which lost 5 bases and 1 base, there was a span of 11 bases. The CDR3 sequence: CASSSRGAQETQYF. CDR3 nucleotide sequence: TGTGCCAGCAGCTCCCGGGGGGCCCAAGAGACCCAGTACTTC.

This clonotype has a count of ten or more. The gene calls are TRBV20-1 and TRBJ2-2, with TRBD2 matching 9 bases. The germline V gene has CDR1 DFQATT and CDR2 SNEGSKA (reference sequence). CDR3 length: 16 residues. J lost 3 bases, V lost 0 bases, and 5 bases had no gene match. The CDR3 is CSARDPAGGDTGELFF. The CDR3 region has the DNA TGCAGTGCTAGAGATCCAGCGGGGGGCGACACCGGGGAGCTGTTTTTT.

There are a few counts of this clonotype. The chain couples TRBV12-3 or TRBV12-4 to TRBJ2-1; 11 bases fit TRBD1. V was pared by 6 bases and J by 5 bases, with 6 bases of the junction left unmatched. CDR3 length: 15 residues. The CDR3 nucleotides read TGTGCCAGCAGCGAAGGGACAGGGGGGAACAATGAGCAGTTCTTC. As protein: CASSEGTGGNNEQFF.

V gene TRBV15 combines with J gene TRBJ1-6; tentatively, D is TRBD1 (5 bases). V was clipped by 0 bases and J by 0 bases, with 9 bases between them. The CDR3 has 17 residues. In germline, CDR1 is LNHNV, CDR2 YYDKDF (reference sequence). CDR3 region: CATSRERGSSYNSPLHF. The CDR3 region has the DNA TGTGCCACCAGCAGAGAGAGGGGTAGCTCCTATAATTCACCCCTCCACTTT.

This clonotype was counted a few times. The chain couples TRBV19 to TRBJ2-1, with 7 positions matching TRBD1. J was trimmed by 5 bases and V by 5 bases; bases with no gene match: 15. Germline CDR1 and CDR2: LNHDA and SQIVND (reference sequence). The CDR3 contains 17 residues. The CDR3 DNA reads TGTGCCAGTAGTCCTCGCTCGACAGGGATCAACCACAATGAGCAGTTCTTC. This encodes CASSPRSTGINHNEQFF.

This clonotype was found a few times. The chain uses TRBV29-1 and TRBJ1-1, with 10 bases aligning to TRBD1. Germline V lookup: CDR1 SQVTM, CDR2 ANQGSEA. The CDR3 contains 12 residues. V trimming: 7 bases; J trimming: 5 bases; junction bases outside the gene matches: 4. The CDR3 DNA reads TGCAGCGCCGTGGACAGGGGGACTGAAGCTTTCTTT. It specifies CSAVDRGTEAFF. The whole variable domain, filled in from reference TRBV29-1 and TRBJ1-1, reads SAVISQKPSRDICQRGTSLTIQCQVDSQVTMMFWYRQQPGQSLTLIATANQGSEATYESGFVIDKFPISRPNLTFSTLTVSNMSPEDSSIYLCSAVDRGTEAFFGQGTRLTVV.

This clonotype has ten or more counts. This CDR3 reads CASSPPTSGAYEQYF. The CDR3 DNA reads TGTGCCAGCTCACCACCCACTAGCGGTGCCTACGAGCAGTACTTC. The chain has TRBV18 and TRBJ2-7; 8 nucleotides line up with TRBD2. The junction had 3 bases not matched to a gene; V was cut back by 0 bases and J by 2 bases. From germline, CDR1 is KGHSH and CDR2 LQKENI. The CDR3 covers 15 residues.

This clonotype came up a few times. The chain joins TRBV20-1 to TRBJ1-6, with 11 positions matching TRBD1. The V gene end was trimmed by 8 bases and the J gene end by 0 bases; junction bases not matched to a gene: 9. Germline values: CDR1 DFQATT, CDR2 SNEGSKA (reference sequence). The CDR3 covers 17 residues. The CDR3 nucleotides read TGCAGTCCCGGACAGGGGGCGCCCAGCTCCTATAATTCACCCCTCCACTTT. Translated: CSPGQGAPSSYNSPLHF.

This clonotype was seen at least ten times. The DNA for the CDR3 is TGCGCCAGCAGCTTGAGTGGGGCCCGAGGGTACGAGCAGTACTTC. The encoded protein is CASSLSGARGYEQYF. The rearrangement links TRBV5-1 to TRBJ2-7, with D possibly being TRBD1 or TRBD2 (5 bases each). The CDR3 covers 15 residues. The germline V gene has CDR1 SGHRS and CDR2 YFSETQ. V lost 1 base to trimming and J lost 4 bases, with 15 bases between them. Full variable domain (rest looked up from reference TRBV5-1 and TRBJ2-7): KAGVTQTPRYLIKTRGQQVTLSCSPISGHRSVSWYQQTPGQGLQFLFEYFSETQRNKGNFPGRFSGRQFSNSRSEMNVSTLELGDSALYLCASSLSGARGYEQYFGPGTRLTVT.

The J gene is TRBJ2-7, the V gene TRBV1; TRBD2, the table's D call, was not compared with the DNA. TRBV1 counts as a pseudogene. The CDR3 extends over 13 amino acids. The CDR3 here is CTSTPPPPYEQYF. For the CDR3, the DNA is TGCACCAGCACCCCGCCGCCACCCTACGAGCAGTACTTC.

This clonotype was seen many times. This sequence joins TRBV30 and TRBJ1-1; D may be TRBD1 (5 bases). V gave up 7 bases and J gave up 4 bases, with 22 bases separating them. The germline CDR1 and CDR2 sequences are GTSNPN and SVGIG (reference sequence). This CDR3 has 15 amino acids. The CDR3: CASRPGVGVSTEAFF. In nucleotides, the CDR3 is TGTGCCTCTCGGCCAGGAGTAGGGGTAAGCACTGAAGCTTTCTTT.

This clonotype was seen repeatedly, ten times or more. The chain carries TRBV20-1 and TRBJ2-3; 11 nucleotides align to TRBD2. The CDR3 is 15 amino acids. CDR1 is DFQATT and CDR2 is SNEGSKA in the germline V gene (reference sequence). For the CDR3, the DNA is TGCAGGGTGCCGGCTAGCGGGGGGAGGGTAGATACGCAGTATTTT. Its protein is CRVPASGGRVDTQYF.

This clonotype was counted between two and nine times. The chain has TRBV19 and TRBJ1-1; 9 nucleotides match TRBD1. V dropped 8 bases and J dropped 8; count of bases not matched to a gene: 0. Per the germline V gene, CDR1 is LNHDA and CDR2 is SQIVND (reference sequence). This CDR3 is 10 amino acids long. CDR3 sequence: CASGTGEAFF. The CDR3 nucleotides are TGTGCCAGTGGGACAGGGGAAGCTTTCTTT.